A single sample is the source of the 16 T cell receptor beta chains below, sequenced in a study of cytomegalovirus exposure and HLA in healthy donors. PCR involved 60 Vbeta and 13 Jbeta primers. Sequenced by immunoSEQ multiplex PCR; TCRdb stores in-frame clones only, minus some. The sample shows 90,000 to 120,000 clones, about 72% of them seen only once. Material: PBMCs. These receptors were obtained from a man younger than 30 in good health and CMV-seronegative.

The V gene is TRBV18, the J gene TRBJ1-1; D is possibly TRBD1 (5 bases). The CDR3 is 15 amino acids. V was pared by 5 bases and J by 3 bases, with 16 bases between. Looked up from germline, CDR1 is KGHSH and CDR2 is LQKENI. The DNA for the CDR3 is TGTGCCAGCTCATCGGCGGGCTCGGGGGACACTGAAGCTTTCTTT. Translation gives CASSSAGSGDTEAFF.

The J gene is TRBJ1-5, the V gene TRBV7-6; 9 nucleotides agree with TRBD1. Germline CDR1 reads SGHVS; CDR2 reads FNYEAQ. The length of the CDR3 is 15 residues. J was trimmed by 3 bases and V by 6 bases; bases with no gene match: 6. The DNA of the CDR3 is TGTGCCAGCAGTTCTGACAGGGGGGTCAATCAGCCCCAGCATTTT. It encodes CASSSDRGVNQPQHF.

In its sample, this clone was seen a few times. V and J are TRBV19 and TRBJ2-7, with TRBD2 as a possible D gene (5 bases). The CDR3 runs to 15 residues. From germline, CDR1 is LNHDA and CDR2 SQIVND (reference sequence). Between the trimmed V and J ends, which lost 5 bases and 0 bases, there was a span of 14 bases. Here the CDR3 reads CASSPKDWSSYEQYF. The CDR3 DNA is TGTGCCAGTAGTCCAAAGGACTGGAGCTCCTACGAGCAGTACTTC.

The chain joins TRBV6-4 to TRBJ2-5; 9 bases match TRBD2. Germline V gene sequence: CDR1 MRHNA, CDR2 SNTAGT. V shed 3 bases and J 1 base; nucleotides not matched to a gene: 12. The CDR3 loop spans 18 amino acids. The CDR3 spells CASSDDRREGGLQETQYF. In DNA form, the CDR3 reads TGTGCCAGCAGTGATGACAGGCGGGAGGGAGGCCTCCAAGAGACCCAGTACTTC.

This chain links TRBV19 with TRBJ2-6; tentative D call: TRBD1 (6 bases). Trimming removed 3 bases from V and 1 base from J, with 7 bases in between. Per germline, CDR1 LNHDA and CDR2 SQIVND (reference sequence). CDR3 size: 15 residues. The chain's CDR3 is CASSIGTSGANVLTF. CDR3 coding DNA: TGTGCCAGTAGTATTGGGACATCTGGGGCCAACGTCCTGACTTTC.

The chain links TRBV27 to TRBJ2-3, with D perhaps matching TRBD2 (6 bases). Germline CDR1 is MNHEY and CDR2 is SMNVEV (reference sequence). Trimming left V 5 bases short and J 5 bases short, with 14 bases between. The CDR3 is 14 amino acids. The CDR3 is CASSRGGGGDTQYF. The DNA of the CDR3 is TGTGCCAGCAGTCGGGGTGGGGGAGGAGATACGCAGTATTTT.

The chain recombines TRBV6-5 with TRBJ2-6, with 9 bases that match TRBD1. Germline assignment: CDR1 MNHEY and CDR2 SVGAGI. The CDR3 runs to 14 residues. V was pared by 6 bases and J by 4 bases, with 1 base of the junction left unmatched. The CDR3: CASSGTGGANVLTF. CDR3 sequence (DNA): TGTGCCAGCAGCGGGACAGGGGGGGCCAACGTCCTGACTTTC.

V and J are TRBV4-3 and TRBJ2-3; 8 positions match TRBD2. V shed 5 bases, J shed 2 bases, and the junction held 6 bases outside the gene matches. The CDR3 sequence is 15 residues long. CDR1 is LGHNA and CDR2 is YSLEER in the germline V gene. CDR3 in amino acids: CASSVSGGSTDTQYF. The CDR3 DNA is TGCGCCAGCAGCGTGAGCGGGGGTTCCACAGATACGCAGTATTTT.

The chain joins TRBV14 to TRBJ2-5; D is ambiguous. V was clipped by 0 bases and J by 2 bases, with 10 bases between them. Per germline, CDR1 SGHDN and CDR2 FVKESK. The CDR3 is made up of 15 amino acids. The CDR3 protein is CASSQDHDWQETQYF. The CDR3 DNA is TGTGCCAGCAGCCAAGATCACGACTGGCAAGAGACCCAGTACTTC.

The chain has TRBV5-4 and TRBJ2-7; 9 positions agree with TRBD1. Germline trimming cut 4 bases from V and 1 base from J; bases unmatched to any gene: 6. Germline values: CDR1 SGHNT, CDR2 YYREEE (reference sequence). The CDR3 length is 15 residues. The CDR3 DNA is TGTGCCAGCAGCCTACCGGGACAGGGATCCTACGAGCAGTACTTC. It encodes CASSLPGQGSYEQYF.

The chain is built from TRBV28 and TRBJ1-1; perhaps TRBD1 as D (6 bases). Germline V gene data show CDR1 as MDHEN and CDR2 as SYDVKM. V gave up 6 bases and J gave up 0 bases, with 14 bases separating them. The CDR3 totals 15 residues. The CDR3 region has the DNA TGTGCCAGCAGAGTAGGGGGTACACTGAACACTGAAGCTTTCTTT. Encoded protein: CASRVGGTLNTEAFF.

This clone was detected only a few times. The V and J genes are TRBV5-6 and TRBJ2-2, with 9 bases identical to TRBD2. Germline CDR1 is SGHDT and CDR2 is YYEEEE. V shed 4 bases and J 6 bases; nucleotides not matched to a gene: 4. The CDR3 is 14 residues long. CDR3 bases: TGTGCCAGCAGCCCTGGACTAGCGCCCGGGGAGCTGTTTTTT. Protein sequence: CASSPGLAPGELFF.

This chain connects TRBV9 to TRBJ2-3; D gene ambiguous. Germline CDR1 SGDLS, CDR2 YYNGEE. V gave up 0 bases and J gave up 0 bases, with 5 bases separating them. The CDR3 sequence is 14 residues long. CDR3 DNA sequence: TGTGCCAGCAGCGTAGCCCAGAGCACAGATACGCAGTATTTT. Amino acid sequence: CASSVAQSTDTQYF.

The rearrangement joins TRBV11-2 to TRBJ2-3; 9 nucleotides match TRBD1. Trimming removed 3 bases from V and 3 bases from J; junction bases left unmatched: 7. Germline assignment: CDR1 SGHAT and CDR2 FQNNGV. The length of the CDR3 is 16 residues. CDR3 DNA: TGTGCCAGCAGCTTCGGGACAGGGTCTTTTACAGATACGCAGTATTTT. As protein: CASSFGTGSFTDTQYF.

In this sample, this clone turned up once. The J gene is TRBJ1-1, the V gene TRBV7-9; 8 bases agree with TRBD1. With 6 bases clipped from V and 5 bases from J, the junction kept 8 bases outside the gene matches. Germline V gene data show CDR1 as SEHNR and CDR2 as FQNEAQ (reference sequence). The CDR3 has 14 residues. The CDR3, as DNA: TGTGCCAGCAGTAAAGGACAGGGAAGAACTGAAGCTTTCTTT. It codes for CASSKGQGRTEAFF. Variable domain in full (rest from reference TRBV7-9 and TRBJ1-1): DTGVSQNPRHKITKRGQNVTFRCDPISEHNRLYWYRQTLGQGPEFLTYFQNEAQLEKSRLLSDRFSAERPKGSFSTLEIQRTEQGDSAMYLCASSKGQGRTEAFFGQGTRLTVV.

The rearrangement uses TRBV5-5 and TRBJ1-2; D is perhaps TRBD1 (5 bases). The V end was cut by 0 bases, the J end by 5 bases, with 8 bases between. Germline lookup yields CDR1 SGHKS and CDR2 YYEKEE (reference sequence). The CDR3 sequence is 13 residues long. The CDR3, as DNA: TGTGCCAGCAGCTTGGGGGGCCCGTATGGCTACACCTTC. This sequence encodes CASSLGGPYGYTF.